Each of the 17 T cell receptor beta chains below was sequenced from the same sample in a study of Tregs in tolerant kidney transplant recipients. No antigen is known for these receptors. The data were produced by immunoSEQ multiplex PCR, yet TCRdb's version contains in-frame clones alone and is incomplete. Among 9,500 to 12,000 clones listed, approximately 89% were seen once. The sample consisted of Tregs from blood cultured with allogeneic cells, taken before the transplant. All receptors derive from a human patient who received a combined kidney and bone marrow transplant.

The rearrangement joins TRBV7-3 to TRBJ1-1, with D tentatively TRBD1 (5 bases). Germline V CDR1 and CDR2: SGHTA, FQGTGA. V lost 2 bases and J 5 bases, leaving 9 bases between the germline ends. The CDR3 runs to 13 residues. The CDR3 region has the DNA TGTGCCAGCAGCTTAGACAGAGGGACTGAAGCTTTCTTT. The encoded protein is CASSLDRGTEAFF.

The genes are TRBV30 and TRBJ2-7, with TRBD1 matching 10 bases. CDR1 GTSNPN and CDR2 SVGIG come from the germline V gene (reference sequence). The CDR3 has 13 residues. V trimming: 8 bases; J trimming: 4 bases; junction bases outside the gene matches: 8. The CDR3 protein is CAGGQGLGYEQYF. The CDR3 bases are TGTGCCGGGGGACAGGGGCTTGGGTACGAGCAGTACTTC.

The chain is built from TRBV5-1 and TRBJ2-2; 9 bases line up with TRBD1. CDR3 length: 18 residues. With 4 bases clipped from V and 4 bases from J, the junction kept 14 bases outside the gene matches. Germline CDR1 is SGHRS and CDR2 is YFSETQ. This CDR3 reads CASSHKEDRGFPTGELFF. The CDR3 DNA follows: TGCGCCAGCAGCCATAAGGAGGACAGGGGATTTCCCACCGGGGAGCTGTTTTTT.

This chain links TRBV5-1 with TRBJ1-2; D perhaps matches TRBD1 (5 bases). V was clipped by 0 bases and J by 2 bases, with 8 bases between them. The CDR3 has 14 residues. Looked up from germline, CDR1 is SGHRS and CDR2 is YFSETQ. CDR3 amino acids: CASSLAGLNYGYTF. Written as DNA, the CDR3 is TGCGCCAGCAGCTTGGCAGGGCTCAACTATGGCTACACCTTC.

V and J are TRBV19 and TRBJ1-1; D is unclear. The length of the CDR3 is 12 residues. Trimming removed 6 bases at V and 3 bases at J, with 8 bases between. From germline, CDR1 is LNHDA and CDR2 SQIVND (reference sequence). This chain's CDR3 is CASRGRHTEAFF. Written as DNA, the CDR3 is TGTGCCAGTAGGGGGAGACACACTGAAGCTTTCTTT.

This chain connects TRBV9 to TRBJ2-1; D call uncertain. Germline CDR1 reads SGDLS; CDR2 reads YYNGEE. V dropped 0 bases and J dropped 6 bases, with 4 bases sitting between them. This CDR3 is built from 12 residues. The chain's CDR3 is CASSVGFNEQFF. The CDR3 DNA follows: TGTGCCAGCAGCGTAGGATTCAATGAGCAGTTCTTC.

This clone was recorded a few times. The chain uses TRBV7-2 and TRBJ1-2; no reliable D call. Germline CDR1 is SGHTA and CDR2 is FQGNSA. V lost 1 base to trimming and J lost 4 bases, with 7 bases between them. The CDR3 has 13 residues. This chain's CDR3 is CASSLVETYGYTF. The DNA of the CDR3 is TGTGCCAGCAGCTTAGTAGAGACCTATGGCTACACCTTC.

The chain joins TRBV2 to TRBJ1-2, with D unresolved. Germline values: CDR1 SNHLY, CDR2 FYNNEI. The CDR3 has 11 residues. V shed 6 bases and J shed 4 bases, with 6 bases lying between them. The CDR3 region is CASREVYGYTF. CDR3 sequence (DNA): TGTGCCAGCAGAGAGGTCTATGGCTACACCTTC.

This chain's CDR3 is CASSPQTGDTQYF. CDR3 sequence (DNA): TGTGCCAGCTCACCACAGACAGGAGATACGCAGTATTTT. The chain couples TRBV18 to TRBJ2-3, with a weak D call TRBD1 (6 bases). V lost 1 base, J lost 5 bases, and 7 bases lay in between. Germline values: CDR1 KGHSH, CDR2 LQKENI. This CDR3 has 13 amino acids.

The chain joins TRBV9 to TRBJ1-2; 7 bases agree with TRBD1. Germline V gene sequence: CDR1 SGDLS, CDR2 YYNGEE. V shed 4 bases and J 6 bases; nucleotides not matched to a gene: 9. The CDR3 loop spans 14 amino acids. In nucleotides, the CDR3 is TGTGCCAGCAGCCCCAGGGGGACAGAGGATGGCTACACCTTC. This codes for CASSPRGTEDGYTF.

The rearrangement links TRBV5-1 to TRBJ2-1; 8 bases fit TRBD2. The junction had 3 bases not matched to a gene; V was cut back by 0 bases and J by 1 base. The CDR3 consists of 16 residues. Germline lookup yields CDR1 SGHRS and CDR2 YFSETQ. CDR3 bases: TGCGCCAGCAGCTTGGGGCTAGCGGGTTCCTACAATGAGCAGTTCTTC. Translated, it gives CASSLGLAGSYNEQFF.

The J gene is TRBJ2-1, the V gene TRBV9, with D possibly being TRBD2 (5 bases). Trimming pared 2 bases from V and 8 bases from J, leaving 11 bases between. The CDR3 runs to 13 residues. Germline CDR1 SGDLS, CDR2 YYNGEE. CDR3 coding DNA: TGTGCCAGCAGCGTTACTAGTTTTGATGAGCAGTTCTTC. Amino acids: CASSVTSFDEQFF.

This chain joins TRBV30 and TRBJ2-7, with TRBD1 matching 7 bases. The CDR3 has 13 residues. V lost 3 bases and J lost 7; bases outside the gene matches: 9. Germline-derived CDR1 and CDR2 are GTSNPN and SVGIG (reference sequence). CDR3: CAWSRRQGREQYF. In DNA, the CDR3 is TGTGCCTGGAGCCGAAGACAGGGTAGAGAGCAGTACTTC.

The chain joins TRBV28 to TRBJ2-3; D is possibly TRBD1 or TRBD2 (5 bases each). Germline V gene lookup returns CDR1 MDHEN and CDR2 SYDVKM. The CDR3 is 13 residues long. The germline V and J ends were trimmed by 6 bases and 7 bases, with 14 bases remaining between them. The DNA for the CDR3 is TGTGCCAGCAGCCCTTTTGGGGGAAATACGCAGTATTTT. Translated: CASSPFGGNTQYF.

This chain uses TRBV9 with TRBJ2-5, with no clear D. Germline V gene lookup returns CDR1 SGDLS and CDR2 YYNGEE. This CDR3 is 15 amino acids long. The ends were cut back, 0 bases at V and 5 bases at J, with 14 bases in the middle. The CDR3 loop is CASSVGMSLVETQYF. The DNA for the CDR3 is TGTGCCAGCAGCGTAGGGATGAGCCTTGTCGAGACCCAGTACTTC.

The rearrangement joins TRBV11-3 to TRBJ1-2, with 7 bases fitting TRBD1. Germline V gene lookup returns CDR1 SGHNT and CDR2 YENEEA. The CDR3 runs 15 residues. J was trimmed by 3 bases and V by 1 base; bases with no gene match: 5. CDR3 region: CASSLGPGGDYGYTF. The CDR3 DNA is TGTGCCAGCAGCTTAGGACCAGGGGGTGACTATGGCTACACCTTC.

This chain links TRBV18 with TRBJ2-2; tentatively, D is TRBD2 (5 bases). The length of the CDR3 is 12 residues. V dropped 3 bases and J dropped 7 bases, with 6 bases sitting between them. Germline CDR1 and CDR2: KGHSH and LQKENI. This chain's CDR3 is CASSPRVGELFF. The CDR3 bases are TGTGCCAGCTCACCGCGGGTCGGGGAGCTGTTTTTT.